This entry describes one T cell receptor (beta chain). The antigen is undetermined. The entry originates in a study of T cell responses to AZD1222 COVID-19 vaccine. Method: immunoSEQ multiplex PCR; TCRdb's copy keeps in-frame clones and lacks some. The sample carries about 110,000 clones, roughly 84% recorded once. Study outcomes and limitations: AZD1222 recipients seropositive at baseline numbered only 5 to 7. Unmutated regions of variants are reportedly targeted by nearly half of spike-specific TCRs.

This specimen consisted of peripheral blood, obtained on day 0 of AZD1222 vaccination. The receptor was derived from an adult in good health.

CDR3 residues: CASSSGVAGRTDTQYF. The CDR3 DNA reads TGTGCCAGCAGCTCGGGAGTTGCGGGGCGCACAGATACGCAGTATTTT. The chain carries TRBV5-4 and TRBJ2-3, with TRBD2 as a possible D gene (6 bases). The CDR3 runs 16 residues. CDR1 is SGHNT, CDR2 YYREEE, per germline (reference sequence). V gave up 3 bases and J gave up 1 base, with 15 bases separating them.